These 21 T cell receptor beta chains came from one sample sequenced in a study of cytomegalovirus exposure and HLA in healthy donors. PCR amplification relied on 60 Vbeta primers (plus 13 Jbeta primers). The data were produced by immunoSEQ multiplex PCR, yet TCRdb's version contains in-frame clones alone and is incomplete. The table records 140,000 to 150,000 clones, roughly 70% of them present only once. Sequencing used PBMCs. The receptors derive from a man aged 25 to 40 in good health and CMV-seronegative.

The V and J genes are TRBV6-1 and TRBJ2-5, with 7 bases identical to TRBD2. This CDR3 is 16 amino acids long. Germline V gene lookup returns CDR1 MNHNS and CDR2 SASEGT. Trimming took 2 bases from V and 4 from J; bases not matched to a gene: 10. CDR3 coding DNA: TGTGCCAGCAGTGAAAGGCTAGCGGCCGCCAGAGAGACCCAGTACTTC. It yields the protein CASSERLAAARETQYF.

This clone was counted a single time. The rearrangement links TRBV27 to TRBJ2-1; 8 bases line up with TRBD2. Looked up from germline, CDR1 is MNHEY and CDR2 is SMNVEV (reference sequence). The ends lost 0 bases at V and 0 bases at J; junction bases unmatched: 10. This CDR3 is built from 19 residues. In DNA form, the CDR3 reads TGTGCCAGCAGTTTATCTAGTCTCTCTCGGGGGGGCTCCTACAATGAGCAGTTCTTC. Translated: CASSLSSLSRGGSYNEQFF.

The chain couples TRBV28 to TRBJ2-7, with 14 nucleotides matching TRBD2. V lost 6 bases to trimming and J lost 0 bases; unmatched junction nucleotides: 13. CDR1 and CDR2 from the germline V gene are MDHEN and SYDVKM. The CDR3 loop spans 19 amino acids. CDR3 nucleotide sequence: TGTGCCAGCAGGACCTGGCCCCTCGGGACTAGCGGGAGCTCCTACGAGCAGTACTTC. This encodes CASRTWPLGTSGSSYEQYF.

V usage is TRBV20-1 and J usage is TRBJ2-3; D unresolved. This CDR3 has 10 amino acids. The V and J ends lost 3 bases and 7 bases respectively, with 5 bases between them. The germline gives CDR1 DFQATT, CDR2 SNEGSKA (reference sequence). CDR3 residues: CSASRNTQYF. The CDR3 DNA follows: TGCAGTGCTAGTCGTAATACGCAGTATTTT.

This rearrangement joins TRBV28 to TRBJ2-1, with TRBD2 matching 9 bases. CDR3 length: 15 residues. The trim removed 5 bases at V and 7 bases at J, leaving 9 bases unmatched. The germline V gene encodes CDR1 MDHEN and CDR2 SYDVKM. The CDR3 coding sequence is TGTGCCAGCAGTGGTAGCGGGGGAATGTTTAATGAGCAGTTCTTC. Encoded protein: CASSGSGGMFNEQFF.

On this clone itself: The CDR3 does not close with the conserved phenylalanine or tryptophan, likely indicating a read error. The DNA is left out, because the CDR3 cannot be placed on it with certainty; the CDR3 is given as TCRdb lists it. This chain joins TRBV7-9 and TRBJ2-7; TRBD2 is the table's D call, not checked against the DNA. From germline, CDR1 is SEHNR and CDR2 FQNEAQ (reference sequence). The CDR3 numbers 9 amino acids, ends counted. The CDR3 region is CASSFRAAL.

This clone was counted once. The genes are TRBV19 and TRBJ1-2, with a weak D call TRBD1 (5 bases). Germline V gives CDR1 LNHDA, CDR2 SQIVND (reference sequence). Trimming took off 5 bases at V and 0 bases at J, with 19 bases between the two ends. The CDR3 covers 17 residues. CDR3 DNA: TGTGCCAGTAGTGGCCTAGGGCAGGGTGAATCTAACTATGGCTACACCTTC. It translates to CASSGLGQGESNYGYTF.

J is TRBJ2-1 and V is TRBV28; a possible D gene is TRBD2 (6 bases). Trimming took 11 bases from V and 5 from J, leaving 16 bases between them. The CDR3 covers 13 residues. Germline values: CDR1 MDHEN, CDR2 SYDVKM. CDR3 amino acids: CAWGSGDHNEQFF. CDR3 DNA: TGTGCCTGGGGCTCGGGGGACCACAATGAGCAGTTCTTC.

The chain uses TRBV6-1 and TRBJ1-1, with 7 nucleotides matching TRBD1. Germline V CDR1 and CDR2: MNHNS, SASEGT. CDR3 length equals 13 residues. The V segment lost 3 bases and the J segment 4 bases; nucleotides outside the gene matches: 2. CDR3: CASSDRGATEAFF. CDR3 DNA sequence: TGTGCCAGCAGTGACAGGGGGGCCACTGAAGCTTTCTTT.

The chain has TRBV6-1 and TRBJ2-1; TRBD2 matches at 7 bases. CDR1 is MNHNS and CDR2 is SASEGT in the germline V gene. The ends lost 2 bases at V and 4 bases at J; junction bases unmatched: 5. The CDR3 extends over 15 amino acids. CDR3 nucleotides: TGTGCCAGCAGTGAATTGGGGGGGGGTTACAATGAGCAGTTCTTC. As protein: CASSELGGGYNEQFF.

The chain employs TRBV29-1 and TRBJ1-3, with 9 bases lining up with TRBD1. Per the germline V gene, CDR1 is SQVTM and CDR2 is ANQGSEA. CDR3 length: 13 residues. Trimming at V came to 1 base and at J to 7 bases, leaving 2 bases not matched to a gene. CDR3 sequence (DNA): TGCAGCGTTGAAGTGACAGGGGGTAACACCATATATTTT. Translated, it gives CSVEVTGGNTIYF. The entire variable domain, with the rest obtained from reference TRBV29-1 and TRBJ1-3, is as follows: SAVISQKPSRDICQRGTSLTIQCQVDSQVTMMFWYRQQPGQSLTLIATANQGSEATYESGFVIDKFPISRPNLTFSTLTVSNMSPEDSSIYLCSVEVTGGNTIYFGEGSWLTVV.

The CDR3 DNA is TGTGCCAGCAGTTTTCCAGGGACTAGGCTCTACGAGCAGTACTTC. Translated: CASSFPGTRLYEQYF. The chain uses TRBV28 and TRBJ2-7; 8 bases agree with TRBD2. With 3 bases clipped from V and 3 bases from J, the junction kept 7 bases outside the gene matches. Germline V CDR1 and CDR2: MDHEN, SYDVKM. CDR3 size: 15 residues.

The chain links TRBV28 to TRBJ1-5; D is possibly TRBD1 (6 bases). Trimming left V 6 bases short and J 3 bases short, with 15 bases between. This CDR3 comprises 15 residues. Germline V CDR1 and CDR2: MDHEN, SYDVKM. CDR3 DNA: TGTGCCAGCAGATACCGACAGGAGATCAATCAGCCCCAGCATTTT. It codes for CASRYRQEINQPQHF.

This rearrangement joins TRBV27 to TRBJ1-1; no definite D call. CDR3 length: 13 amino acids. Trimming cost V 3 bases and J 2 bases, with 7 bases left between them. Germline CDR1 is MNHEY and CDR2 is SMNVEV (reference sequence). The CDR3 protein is CASSFVPNTEAFF. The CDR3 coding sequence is TGTGCCAGCAGTTTCGTCCCTAACACTGAAGCTTTCTTT.

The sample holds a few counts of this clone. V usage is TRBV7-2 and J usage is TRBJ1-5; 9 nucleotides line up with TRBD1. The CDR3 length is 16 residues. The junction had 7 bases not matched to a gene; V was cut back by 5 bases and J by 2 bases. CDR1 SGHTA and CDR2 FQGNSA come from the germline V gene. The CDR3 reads CASSDPTGGGNQPQHF. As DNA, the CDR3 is TGTGCCAGCAGCGACCCGACAGGGGGTGGCAATCAGCCCCAGCATTTT.

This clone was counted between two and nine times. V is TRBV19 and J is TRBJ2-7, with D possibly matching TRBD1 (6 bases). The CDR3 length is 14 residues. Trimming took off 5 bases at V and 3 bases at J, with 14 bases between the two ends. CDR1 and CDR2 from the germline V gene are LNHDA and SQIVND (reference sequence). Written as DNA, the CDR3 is TGTGCCAGTAGTCCCCGACAGGAGCTCTACGAGCAGTACTTC. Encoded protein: CASSPRQELYEQYF. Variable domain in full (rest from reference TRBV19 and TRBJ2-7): DGGITQSPKYLFRKEGQNVTLSCEQNLNHDAMYWYRQDPGQGLRLIYYSQIVNDFQKGDIAEGYSVSREKKESFPLTVTSAQKNPTAFYLCASSPRQELYEQYFGPGTRLTVT.

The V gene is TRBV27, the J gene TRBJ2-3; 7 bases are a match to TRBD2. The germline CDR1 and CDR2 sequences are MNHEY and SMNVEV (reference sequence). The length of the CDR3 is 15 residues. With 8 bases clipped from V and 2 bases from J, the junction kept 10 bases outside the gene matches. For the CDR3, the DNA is TGTGCCAGCGCCCGTCCTAGCGGATACACAGATACGCAGTATTTT. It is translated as CASARPSGYTDTQYF.

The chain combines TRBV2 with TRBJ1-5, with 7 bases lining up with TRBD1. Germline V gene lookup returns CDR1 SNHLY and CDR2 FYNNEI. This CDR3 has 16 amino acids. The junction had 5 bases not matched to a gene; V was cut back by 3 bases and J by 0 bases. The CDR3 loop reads CASSDPGTVSNQPQHF. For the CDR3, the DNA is TGTGCCAGCAGTGACCCCGGGACAGTTAGCAATCAGCCCCAGCATTTT.

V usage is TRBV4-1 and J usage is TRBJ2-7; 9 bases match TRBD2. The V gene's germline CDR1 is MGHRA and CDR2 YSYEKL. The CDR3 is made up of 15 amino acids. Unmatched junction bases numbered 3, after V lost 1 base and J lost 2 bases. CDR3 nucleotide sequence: TGCGCCAGCAGCCAAGCCAGCGGGGGGACCTACGAGCAGTACTTC. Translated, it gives CASSQASGGTYEQYF.

CDR3 DNA sequence: TGCAGCGTTGCCCGTACCGGGACAGAAATTAGAGATACGCAGTATTTT. Translation gives CSVARTGTEIRDTQYF. J is TRBJ2-3 and V is TRBV29-1, with TRBD1 matching over 7 bases. CDR1 is SQVTM and CDR2 is ANQGSEA in the germline V gene. The ends lost 4 bases at V and 5 bases at J; junction bases unmatched: 15. This CDR3 has 16 residues.

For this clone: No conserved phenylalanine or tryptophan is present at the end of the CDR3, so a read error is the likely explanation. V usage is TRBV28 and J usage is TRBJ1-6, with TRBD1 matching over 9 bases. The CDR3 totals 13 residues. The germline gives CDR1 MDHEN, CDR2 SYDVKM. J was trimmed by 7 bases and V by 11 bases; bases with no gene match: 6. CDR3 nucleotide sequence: TGTGCCGGCTCTGGACAGGGGAATTCACCCCTCCACCTT. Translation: CAGSGQGNSPLHL.